This TCR beta chain was identified in a study of cytomegalovirus exposure and HLA in healthy donors. Use of 60 Vbeta and 13 Jbeta primers characterized the PCR. Clones were sequenced by immunoSEQ multiplex PCR, and TCRdb holds only the in-frame ones, with some missing. Among 200,000 to 300,000 clones listed, 82% were seen once. The CDR3 loop spans 14 amino acids. CDR1 is LNHDA, CDR2 SQIVND, per germline (reference sequence). V dropped 6 bases and J dropped 4 bases, with 15 bases sitting between them. Study findings and constraints: Using a false discovery rate of 0.05, a later analysis showed that approximately 16,000 TCR beta sequences were associated with HLA alleles. Versus the roughly 700-donor mean, an Asian-associated ancestry cluster reportedly showed fewer N-insertions in a later analysis.

Worth noting for this clone: The antigen remains undetermined.

The sequence derives from a woman between 40 and 55 years old in good health and CMV-seropositive. The chain joins TRBV19 to TRBJ1-1; D unclear. The sequencing input was PBMCs. The CDR3, as DNA: TGTGCCAGTAGCCCCCTGTCGGGTGGCACTGAAGCTTTCTTT. Protein sequence: CASSPLSGGTEAFF.